This TCR beta chain was captured in a study of blood T cell repertoires in COVID-19. About the research overall: The samples span acute and convalescent COVID-19 from the United States, Italy and Spain.

CDR3 length: 15 amino acids. The ends lost 3 bases at V and 6 bases at J; junction bases unmatched: 11. Germline V gene sequence: CDR1 SGHDT, CDR2 YYEEEE. What the recovered Cohort 3 donors had was two negative PCRs, clearance, or symptom resolution. Method: immunoSEQ multiplex PCR; TCRdb's copy keeps in-frame clones and lacks some. The table has fewer than 200,000 clones, less than 90% seen once. Sequenced material: PBMCs or T cells enriched from blood (not recorded which). The clonotype comes from a woman aged 45 to 65 who had recovered from COVID-19. This rearrangement joins TRBV5-6 to TRBJ2-7, with TRBD1 identical over 8 bases. In nucleotides, the CDR3 is TGTGCCAGCAGCTGGGGTACAGGGGGATCGGGCGAGCAGTACGTC. Translation gives CASSWGTGGSGEQYV.